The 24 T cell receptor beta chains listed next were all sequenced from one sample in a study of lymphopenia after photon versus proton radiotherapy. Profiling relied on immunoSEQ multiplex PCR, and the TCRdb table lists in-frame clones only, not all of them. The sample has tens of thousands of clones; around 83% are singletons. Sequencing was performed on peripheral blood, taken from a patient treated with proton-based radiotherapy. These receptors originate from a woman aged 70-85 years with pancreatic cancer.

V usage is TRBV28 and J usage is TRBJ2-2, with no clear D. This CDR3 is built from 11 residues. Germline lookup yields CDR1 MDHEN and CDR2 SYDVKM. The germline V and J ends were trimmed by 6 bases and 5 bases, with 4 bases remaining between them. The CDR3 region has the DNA TGTGCCAGCAGCCTAACCGGGGAGCTGTTTTTT. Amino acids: CASSLTGELFF.

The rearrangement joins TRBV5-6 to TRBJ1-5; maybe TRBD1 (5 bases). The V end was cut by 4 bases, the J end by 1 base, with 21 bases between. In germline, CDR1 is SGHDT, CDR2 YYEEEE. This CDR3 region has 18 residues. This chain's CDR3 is CASSRRTTAWGSNQPQHF. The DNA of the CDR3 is TGTGCCAGCAGCCGAAGGACAACGGCTTGGGGGAGCAATCAGCCCCAGCATTTT.

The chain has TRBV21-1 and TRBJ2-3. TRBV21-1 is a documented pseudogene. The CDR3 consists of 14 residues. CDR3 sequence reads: CASSKEGRTDTQYF. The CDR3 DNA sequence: TGTGCCAGCAGCAAAGAGGGCAGAACAGATACGCAGTATTTT.

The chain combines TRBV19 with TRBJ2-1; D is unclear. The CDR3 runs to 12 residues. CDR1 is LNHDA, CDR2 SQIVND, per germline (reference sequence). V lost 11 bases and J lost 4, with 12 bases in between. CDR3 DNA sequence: TGTGCCTGTGGTGTCTTGTACAATGAGCAGTTCTTC. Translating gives CACGVLYNEQFF.

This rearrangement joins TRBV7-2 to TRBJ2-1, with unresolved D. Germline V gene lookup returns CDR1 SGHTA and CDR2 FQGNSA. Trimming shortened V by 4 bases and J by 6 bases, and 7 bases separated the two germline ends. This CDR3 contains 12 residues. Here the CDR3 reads CASSSLLNEQFF. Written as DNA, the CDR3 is TGTGCCAGCAGCTCCCTCCTCAATGAGCAGTTCTTC.

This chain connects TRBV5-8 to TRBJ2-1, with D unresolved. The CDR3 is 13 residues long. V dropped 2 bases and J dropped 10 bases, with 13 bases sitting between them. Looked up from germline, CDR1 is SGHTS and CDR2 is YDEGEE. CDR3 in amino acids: CASSFSRVEEQFF. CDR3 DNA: TGTGCCAGCAGCTTTAGTCGCGTTGAAGAGCAGTTCTTC.

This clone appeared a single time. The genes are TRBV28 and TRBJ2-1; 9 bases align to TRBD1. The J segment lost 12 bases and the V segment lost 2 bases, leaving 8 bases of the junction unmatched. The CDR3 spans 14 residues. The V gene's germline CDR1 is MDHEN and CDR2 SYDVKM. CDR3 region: CASSLRSGTGLQFF. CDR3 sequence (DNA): TGTGCCAGCAGTTTAAGATCCGGGACAGGGTTGCAGTTCTTC.

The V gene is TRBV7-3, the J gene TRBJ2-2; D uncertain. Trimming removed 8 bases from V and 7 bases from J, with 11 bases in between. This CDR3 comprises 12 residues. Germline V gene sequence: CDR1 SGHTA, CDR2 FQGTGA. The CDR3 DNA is TGTGCCAGCGCAAATCTAGGCGGGGAGCTGTTTTTT. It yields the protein CASANLGGELFF. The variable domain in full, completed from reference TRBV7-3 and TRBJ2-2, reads GAGVSQTPSNKVTEKGKYVELRCDPISGHTALYWYRQSLGQGPEFLIYFQGTGAADDSGLPNDRFFAVRPEGSVSTLKIQRTERGDSAVYLCASANLGGELFFGEGSRLTVL.

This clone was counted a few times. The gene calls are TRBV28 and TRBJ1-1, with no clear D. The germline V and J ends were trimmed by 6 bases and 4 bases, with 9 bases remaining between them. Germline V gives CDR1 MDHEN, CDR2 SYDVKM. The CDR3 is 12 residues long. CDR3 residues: CASRGGPTEAFF. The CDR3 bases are TGTGCCAGCAGGGGAGGGCCCACTGAAGCTTTCTTT.

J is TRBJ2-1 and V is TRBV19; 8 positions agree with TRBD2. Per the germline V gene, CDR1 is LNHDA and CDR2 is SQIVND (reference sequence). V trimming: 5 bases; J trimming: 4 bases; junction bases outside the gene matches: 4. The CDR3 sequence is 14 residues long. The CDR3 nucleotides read TGTGCCAGTAGTCCCGGGGGGGGTTACAATGAGCAGTTCTTC. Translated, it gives CASSPGGGYNEQFF.

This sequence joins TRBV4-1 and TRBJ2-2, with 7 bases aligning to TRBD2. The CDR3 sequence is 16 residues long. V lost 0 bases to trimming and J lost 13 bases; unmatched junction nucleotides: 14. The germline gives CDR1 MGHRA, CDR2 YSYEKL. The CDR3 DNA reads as TGCGCCAGCAGCCAAGATAGGTGGCTAGCGGACACCTGGCTGTTTTTT. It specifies CASSQDRWLADTWLFF.

In nucleotides, the CDR3 is TGTGCCAGCAGTCCCCTACCAGGTGGCGTGGAGACCCAGTACTTC. Translated: CASSPLPGGVETQYF. The rearrangement uses TRBV28 and TRBJ2-5; D unresolved. V lost 5 bases, J lost 5 bases, and 18 bases lay in between. The CDR3 has 15 residues. Germline CDR1 MDHEN, CDR2 SYDVKM.

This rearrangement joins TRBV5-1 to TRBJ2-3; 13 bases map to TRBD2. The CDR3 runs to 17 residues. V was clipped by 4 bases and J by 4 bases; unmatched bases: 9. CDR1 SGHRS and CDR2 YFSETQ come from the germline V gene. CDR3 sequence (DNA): TGCGCCAGCAGCCTCTGGACTAGCGGGAGTATAGCAGATACGCAGTATTTT. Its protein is CASSLWTSGSIADTQYF.

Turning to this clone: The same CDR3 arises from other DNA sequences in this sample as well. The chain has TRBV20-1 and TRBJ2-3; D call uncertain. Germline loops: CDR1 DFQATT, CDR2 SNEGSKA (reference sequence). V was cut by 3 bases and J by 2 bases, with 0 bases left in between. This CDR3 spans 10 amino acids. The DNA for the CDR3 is TGCAGTGCTAGCACAGATACGCAGTATTTT. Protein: CSASTDTQYF.

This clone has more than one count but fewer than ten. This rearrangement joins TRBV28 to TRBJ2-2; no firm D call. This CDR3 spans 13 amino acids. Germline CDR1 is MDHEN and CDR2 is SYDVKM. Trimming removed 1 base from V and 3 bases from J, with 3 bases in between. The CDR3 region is CASSLSDTGELFF. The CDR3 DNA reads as TGTGCCAGCAGTTTATCCGACACCGGGGAGCTGTTTTTT.

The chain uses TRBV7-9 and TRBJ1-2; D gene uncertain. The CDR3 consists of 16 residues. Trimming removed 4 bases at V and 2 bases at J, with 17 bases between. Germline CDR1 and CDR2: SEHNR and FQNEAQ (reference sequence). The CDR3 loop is CASSSAGLGSNYGYTF. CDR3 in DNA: TGTGCCAGCAGCTCAGCGGGCCTGGGTTCGAACTATGGCTACACCTTC. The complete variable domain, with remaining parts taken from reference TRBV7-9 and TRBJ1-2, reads DTGVSQNPRHKITKRGQNVTFRCDPISEHNRLYWYRQTLGQGPEFLTYFQNEAQLEKSRLLSDRFSAERPKGSFSTLEIQRTEQGDSAMYLCASSSAGLGSNYGYTFGSGTRLTVV.

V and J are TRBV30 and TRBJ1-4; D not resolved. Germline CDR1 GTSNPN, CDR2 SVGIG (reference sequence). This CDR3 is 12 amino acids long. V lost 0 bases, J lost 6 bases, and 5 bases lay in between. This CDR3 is CAWSVQYEKLFF. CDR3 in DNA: TGTGCCTGGAGTGTACAGTATGAAAAACTGTTTTTT.

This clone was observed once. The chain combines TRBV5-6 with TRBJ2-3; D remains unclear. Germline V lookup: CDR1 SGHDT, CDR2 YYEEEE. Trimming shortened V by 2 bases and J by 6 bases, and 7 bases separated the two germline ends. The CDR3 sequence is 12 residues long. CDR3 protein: CASSFITDTQYF. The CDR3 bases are TGTGCCAGCAGCTTCATTACGGATACGCAGTATTTT.

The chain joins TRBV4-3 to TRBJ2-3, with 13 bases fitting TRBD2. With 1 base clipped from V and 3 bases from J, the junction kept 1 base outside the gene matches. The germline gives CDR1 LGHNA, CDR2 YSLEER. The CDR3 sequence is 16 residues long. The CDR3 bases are TGCGCCAGCAGCCAAGGACTAGCGGGAGGTACAGATACGCAGTATTTT. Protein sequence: CASSQGLAGGTDTQYF.

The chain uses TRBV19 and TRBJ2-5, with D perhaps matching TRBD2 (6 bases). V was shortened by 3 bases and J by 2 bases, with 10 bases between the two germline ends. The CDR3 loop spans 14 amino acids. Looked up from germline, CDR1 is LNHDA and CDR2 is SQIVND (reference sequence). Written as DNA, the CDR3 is TGTGCCAGTAGTATGTCAGGGACTCAAGAGACCCAGTACTTC. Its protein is CASSMSGTQETQYF.

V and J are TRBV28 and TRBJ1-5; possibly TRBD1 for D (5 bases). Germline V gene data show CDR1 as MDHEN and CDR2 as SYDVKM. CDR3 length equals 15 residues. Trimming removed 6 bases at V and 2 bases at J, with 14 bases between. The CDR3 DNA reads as TGTGCCAGCAGCGCCCCGACAGCGGGCAATCAGCCCCAGCATTTT. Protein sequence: CASSAPTAGNQPQHF. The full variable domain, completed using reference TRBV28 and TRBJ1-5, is DVKVTQSSRYLVKRTGEKVFLECVQDMDHENMFWYRQDPGLGLRLIYFSYDVKMKEKGDIPEGYSVSREKKERFSLILESASTNQTSMYLCASSAPTAGNQPQHFGDGTRLSIL.

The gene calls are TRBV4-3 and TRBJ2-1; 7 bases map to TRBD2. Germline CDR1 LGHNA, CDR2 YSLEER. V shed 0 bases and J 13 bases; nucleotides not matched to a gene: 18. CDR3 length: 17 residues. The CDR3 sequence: CASSQDGPHTSVNRQFF. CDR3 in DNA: TGCGCCAGCAGCCAAGATGGGCCCCACACTAGCGTGAATCGCCAGTTCTTC.

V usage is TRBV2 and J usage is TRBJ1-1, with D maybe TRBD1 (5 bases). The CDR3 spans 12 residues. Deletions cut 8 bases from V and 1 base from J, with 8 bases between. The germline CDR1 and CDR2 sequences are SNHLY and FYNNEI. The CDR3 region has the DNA TGTGCCAGCTATCAGGGGAACACTGAAGCTTTCTTT. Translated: CASYQGNTEAFF. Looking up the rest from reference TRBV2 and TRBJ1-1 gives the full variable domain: EPEVTQTPSHQVTQMGQEVILRCVPISNHLYFYWYRQILGQKVEFLVSFYNNEISEKSEIFDDQFSVERPDGSNFTLKIRSTKLEDSAMYFCASYQGNTEAFFGQGTRLTVV.

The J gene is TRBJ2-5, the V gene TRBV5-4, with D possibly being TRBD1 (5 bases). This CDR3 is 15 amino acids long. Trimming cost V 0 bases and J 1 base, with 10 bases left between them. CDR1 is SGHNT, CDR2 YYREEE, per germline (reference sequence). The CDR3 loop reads CASSLGQGFQETQYF. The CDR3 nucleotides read TGTGCCAGCAGCTTGGGTCAGGGCTTCCAAGAGACCCAGTACTTC.